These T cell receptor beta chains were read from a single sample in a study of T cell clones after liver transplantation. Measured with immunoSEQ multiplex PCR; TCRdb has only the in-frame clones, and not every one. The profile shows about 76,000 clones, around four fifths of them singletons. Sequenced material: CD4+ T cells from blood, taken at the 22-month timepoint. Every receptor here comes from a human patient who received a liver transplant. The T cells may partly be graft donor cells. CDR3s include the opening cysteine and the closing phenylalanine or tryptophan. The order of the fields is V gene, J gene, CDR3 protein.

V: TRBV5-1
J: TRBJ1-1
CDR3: CASSLRTPSDTEAFF

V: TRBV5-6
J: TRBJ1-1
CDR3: CASSLRVSGTEAFF

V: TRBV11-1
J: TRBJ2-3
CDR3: CASSLRLAGGTDTQYF

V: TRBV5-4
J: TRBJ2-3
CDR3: CASSLGRDSDTQYF

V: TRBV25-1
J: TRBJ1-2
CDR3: CASSRGGYYGYTF

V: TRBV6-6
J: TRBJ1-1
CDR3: CASRVRPNTEAFF

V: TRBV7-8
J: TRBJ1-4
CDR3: CASSLGTDEKLFF

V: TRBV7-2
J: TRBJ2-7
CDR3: CASSLGARTLYEQYF

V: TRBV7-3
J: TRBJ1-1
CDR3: CASSQTGGTEAFF

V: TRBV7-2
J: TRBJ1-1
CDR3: CASSFSSQSRGAFF

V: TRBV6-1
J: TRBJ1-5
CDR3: CASSEAGGDQPQHF

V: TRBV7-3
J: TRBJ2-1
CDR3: CASSLTGTSHNEQFF

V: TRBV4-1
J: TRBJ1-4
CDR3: CASSQSRDSNEKLFF

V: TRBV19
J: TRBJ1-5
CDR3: CASRRNNQPQHF

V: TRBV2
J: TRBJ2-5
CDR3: CASSRTEILETQYF

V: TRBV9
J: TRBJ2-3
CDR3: CASSVETSGRGDTDTQYF

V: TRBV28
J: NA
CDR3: CASRRGTAGYEQYF

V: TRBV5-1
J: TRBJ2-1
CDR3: CASSLDANSYNEQFF

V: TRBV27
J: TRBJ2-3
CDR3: CASIRLATGNADTQYF

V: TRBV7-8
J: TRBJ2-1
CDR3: CASKSGRPHEQFF

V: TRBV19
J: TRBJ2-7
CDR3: CASRRTGQGAYEQYF

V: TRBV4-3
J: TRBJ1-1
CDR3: CASSQDHRATEAFF

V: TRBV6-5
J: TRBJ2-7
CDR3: CASSFLLGAGEQYF

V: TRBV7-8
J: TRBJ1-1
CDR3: CASSLSSGKDTEAFF

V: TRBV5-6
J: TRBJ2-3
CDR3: CASSLSTSTDTQYF

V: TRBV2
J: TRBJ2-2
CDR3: CASRSSGNTGELFF

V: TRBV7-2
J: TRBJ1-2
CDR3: CASSYRDRGYGYTF

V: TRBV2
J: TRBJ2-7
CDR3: CASSEPYEQYF

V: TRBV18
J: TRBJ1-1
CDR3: CASSPGEGDAFF

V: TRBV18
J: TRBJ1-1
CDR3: CASSRTVNTEAFF

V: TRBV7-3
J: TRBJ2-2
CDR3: CASSSFSTGELFF

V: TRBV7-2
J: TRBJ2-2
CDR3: CASSLGAVFESGELFF

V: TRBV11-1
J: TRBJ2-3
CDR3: CASSLLQGEIGYTQYF

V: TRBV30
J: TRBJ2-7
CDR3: CAWRYGLAYEQYF

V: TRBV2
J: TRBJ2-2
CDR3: CASSPRTAQSNTGELFF

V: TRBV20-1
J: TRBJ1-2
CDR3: CSASTENGYTF

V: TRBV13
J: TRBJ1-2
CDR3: CASSSTGPVDYGYTF

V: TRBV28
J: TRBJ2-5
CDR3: CASSLRGRPQETQYF

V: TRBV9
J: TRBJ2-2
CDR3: CASSVVGRGDTGELFF

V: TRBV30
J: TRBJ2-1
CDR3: CAWTQNNEQFF